The rows below give T cell receptor beta chains drawn from one sample of a study of Ad26.COV2.S vaccination and SARS-CoV-2 variants. Using immunoSEQ multiplex PCR, the repertoire was profiled, and TCRdb retains in-frame clones only, with some absent. The table shows hundreds of thousands of clones, with about 88% occurring only once. This specimen consisted of peripheral blood, obtained in a trial of Ad26.COV2.S vaccine versus placebo. The receptors originated from a person between 18 and 65 years old who received the Ad26.COV2.S COVID-19 vaccine or a placebo. CDR3s include the opening cysteine and the closing phenylalanine or tryptophan. The order of the fields is J gene, V gene, clone size, D gene, CDR3 protein, CDR3 DNA. A D gene is named only where the DNA matches it firmly. Clone size is stated in some rows and not others, as once, few, many or a class when expanded.

TRBJ1-4,TRBV5-6,NA,NA,CASSLVRGKLFF,TGTGCCAGCAGCTTGGTGCGGGGAAAACTGTTTTTT
TRBJ1-1,TRBV19,NA,NA,CASSISVYHNMNTEAFF,TGTGCCAGTAGTATAAGTGTTTATCACAACATGAACACTGAAGCTTTCTTT
TRBJ1-1,TRBV19,NA,NA,CASSKWRMNTEAFF,TGTGCCAGTAGTAAATGGCGGATGAACACTGAAGCTTTCTTT
TRBJ2-2,TRBV15,NA,TRBD2,CATSTRLADTGELFF,TGTGCCACCAGCACGCGACTAGCGGACACCGGGGAGCTGTTTTTT
TRBJ2-7,TRBV2,NA,TRBD2,CASSSSGINYEQYF,TGTGCCAGCAGTTCTAGCGGGATCAACTACGAGCAGTACTTC
TRBJ2-1,TRBV6-4,once,NA,CASSDLTGASYNEQFF,TGTGCCAGCAGTGACTTGACGGGGGCCTCCTACAATGAGCAGTTCTTC
TRBJ2-7,TRBV4-2,NA,NA,CASSQEQEAYEQYF,TGTGCCAGCAGCCAAGAACAGGAAGCCTACGAGCAGTACTTC
TRBJ2-1,TRBV20-1,NA,TRBD1,CSASPGQRSYNEQFF,TGCAGTGCTAGTCCGGGACAGAGGTCCTACAATGAGCAGTTCTTC
TRBJ1-2,TRBV19,NA,NA,CASSMAFASNYGYTF,TGTGCCAGTAGTATGGCGTTCGCGTCTAACTATGGCTACACCTTC
TRBJ2-7,TRBV13,NA,NA,CASRGRGGSYEQYF,TGTGCCTCTCGAGGAAGGGGGGGATCCTACGAGCAGTACTTC
TRBJ2-3,TRBV3-1/TRBV3-2,NA,TRBD1,CASSQILHQGVASTDTQYF,TGTGCCAGCAGCCAAATTCTACATCAGGGGGTAGCTAGCACAGATACGCAGTATTTT
TRBJ1-6,TRBV7-8,NA,NA,CAAKLSLNSPLHF,TGTGCAGCAAAGTTAAGTTTAAATTCACCCCTCCACTTT
TRBJ1-6,TRBV19,NA,TRBD1,CASSITGQSNSPLHF,TGTGCCAGTAGTATAACGGGACAGTCAAATTCACCCCTCCACTTT
TRBJ2-6,TRBV11-2,NA,NA,CASSFGTSGANVLTF,TGTGCCAGCAGCTTTGGGACCTCTGGGGCCAACGTCCTGACTTTC
TRBJ2-2,TRBV11-2,NA,TRBD2,CASSLDVLARSGELFF,TGTGCCAGCAGCTTAGACGTACTAGCGAGGTCCGGGGAGCTGTTTTTT
TRBJ2-7,TRBV24-1,once,NA,CATSWEQIYEQYF,TGTGCCACCAGTTGGGAACAAATTTACGAGCAGTACTTC
TRBJ1-2,TRBV19,NA,NA,CATWGGSYGYTF,TGTGCCACTTGGGGGGGGAGCTATGGCTACACCTTC
TRBJ2-3,TRBV6-2/TRBV6-3,NA,NA,CASSYSRQVITDTQYF,TGTGCCAGCAGTTACTCGAGACAGGTGATAACAGATACGCAGTATTTT
TRBJ2-7,TRBV10-3,NA,TRBD1,CAIRGQTGQTVDEQYF,TGTGCCATCAGGGGGCAAACGGGACAGACCGTGGACGAGCAGTACTTC
TRBJ2-1,TRBV2,NA,TRBD2,CASRLALLSYNEQFF,TGTGCCAGTCGACTAGCGCTTCTATCCTACAATGAGCAGTTCTTC
TRBJ1-1,TRBV27,few,NA,CASSLQGLYTEAFF,TGTGCCAGCAGTCTTCAGGGTTTGTACACTGAAGCTTTCTTT
TRBJ1-6,TRBV7-2,once,TRBD1,CASSPRTGSYSPLHF,TGTGCCAGCAGCCCGAGGACAGGTTCTTATTCACCCCTCCACTTT
TRBJ2-5,TRBV19,NA,NA,CATVWPSVQETQYF,TGTGCCACCGTTTGGCCTAGCGTACAAGAGACCCAGTACTTC
TRBJ1-6,TRBV5-1,many,NA,CASSFKIGDSPLHF,TGCGCCAGCAGCTTTAAGATCGGAGATTCACCCCTCCACTTT
TRBJ1-2,TRBV7-8,NA,TRBD1,CASSLAPTGEFGYTF,TGTGCCAGCAGCTTAGCTCCGACAGGGGAGTTTGGCTACACCTTC
TRBJ2-3,TRBV2,NA,NA,CASSGADTQYF,TGTGCCAGCAGTGGAGCGGATACGCAGTATTTT
TRBJ2-1,TRBV4-2,NA,TRBD2,CASSQSPKGLAGYLPFF,TGTGCCAGCAGCCAAAGCCCCAAGGGACTAGCGGGATATTTGCCGTTCTTC
TRBJ2-1,TRBV12-3/TRBV12-4,NA,TRBD2,CASCRLAGTEQFF,TGTGCCAGCTGTCGACTAGCGGGAACTGAGCAGTTCTTC
TRBJ1-3,TRBV18,NA,NA,CASSPFQSSGNTIYF,TGTGCCAGCTCACCATTCCAGAGCTCTGGAAACACCATATATTTT
TRBJ1-3,TRBV7-9,few,NA,CASSPAYSGNTIYF,TGTGCCAGCAGCCCGGCGTACTCTGGAAACACCATATATTTT
TRBJ2-2,TRBV5-1,NA,NA,CASSQHPDTGELFF,TGCGCCAGCAGCCAACACCCGGACACCGGGGAGCTGTTTTTT
TRBJ1-4,TRBV27,NA,TRBD1,CASSLSGTGGEKLFF,TGTGCCAGCAGTTTATCCGGGACAGGGGGTGAAAAACTGTTTTTT
TRBJ1-5,TRBV7-2,NA,NA,CASSLAGHQPQHF,TGTGCCAGCAGCTTAGCCGGTCATCAGCCCCAGCATTTT
TRBJ1-1,TRBV5-5,NA,NA,CASSSLTFNTEAFF,TGTGCCAGCAGCTCGCTAACTTTTAACACTGAAGCTTTCTTT
TRBJ2-1,TRBV25-1,NA,NA,CASSDMSLRPSNEQFF,TGTGCCAGCAGTGATATGAGTCTTCGCCCCTCGAATGAGCAGTTCTTC
TRBJ2-7,TRBV27,NA,NA,CASSSTGTTYEQYF,TGTGCCAGCAGTTCAACCGGGACAACCTACGAGCAGTACTTC
TRBJ2-7,TRBV7-3,NA,TRBD2,CASSSRTSGSEQYF,TGTGCCAGCAGCTCCAGGACTAGCGGGTCCGAGCAGTACTTC
TRBJ1-5,TRBV12-5,NA,TRBD1,CASGLSGQGGQPQHF,TGTGCTAGTGGTTTGAGCGGACAGGGAGGACAGCCCCAGCATTTT
TRBJ1-1,TRBV30,NA,NA,CAWRWGLTEAFF,TGTGCCTGGAGGTGGGGGTTAACTGAAGCTTTCTTT
TRBJ2-3,TRBV19,once,TRBD1,CASRLQQGKSGTDTQYF,TGTGCCAGTAGATTACAACAGGGGAAGAGCGGCACAGATACGCAGTATTTT
TRBJ2-2,TRBV9,NA,NA,CASSFTGGDGELFF,TGTGCCAGCAGCTTCACCGGGGGTGATGGGGAGCTGTTTTTT
TRBJ2-3,TRBV7-9,NA,TRBD1,CASSLGQGNTDTQYF,TGTGCCAGCAGCCTGGGACAGGGGAACACAGATACGCAGTATTTT
TRBJ1-1,TRBV11-3,NA,NA,CASSWDLTEAFF,TGTGCCAGCAGCTGGGATCTCACTGAAGCTTTCTTT
TRBJ1-3,TRBV6-5,NA,NA,CASSYSRGPGNTIYF,TGTGCCAGCAGTTACTCGAGGGGACCTGGAAACACCATATATTTT
TRBJ2-5,TRBV29-1,NA,NA,CSVEGQGYGETQYF,TGCAGCGTTGAAGGCCAGGGGTACGGAGAGACCCAGTACTTC
TRBJ1-4,TRBV6-5,NA,NA,CASSRDINEKLFF,TGTGCCAGCTCCAGGGACATTAATGAAAAACTGTTTTTT
TRBJ2-2,TRBV3-1/TRBV3-2,NA,TRBD2,CASSRRLAGLNTGELFF,TGTGCCAGCAGCCGTCGTCTAGCGGGGCTTAACACCGGGGAGCTGTTTTTT
TRBJ1-2,TRBV18,NA,NA,CASSLGAGYTF,TGTGCCAGCTCCCTTGGGGCTGGCTACACCTTC
TRBJ1-4,TRBV12-5,NA,NA,CASGLQGYNEKLFF,TGTGCTAGTGGTTTACAGGGATATAATGAAAAACTGTTTTTT
TRBJ2-1,TRBV15,NA,NA,CATSRDRGASSYNEQFF,TGTGCCACCAGCAGAGATCGTGGGGCGAGCTCCTACAATGAGCAGTTCTTC
TRBJ1-1,TRBV5-1,NA,TRBD1,CASSPDREGTEAFF,TGCGCCAGCAGCCCGGACAGGGAGGGGACTGAAGCTTTCTTT
TRBJ2-1,TRBV29-1,NA,TRBD2,CSVDRLAGVNEQFF,TGCAGCGTTGACAGACTAGCGGGGGTCAATGAGCAGTTCTTC
TRBJ2-7,TRBV11-2,NA,TRBD1,CASSFRDRGSEQYF,TGTGCCAGCAGCTTCCGGGACAGGGGCTCCGAGCAGTACTTC
TRBJ2-2,TRBV4-3,NA,TRBD1,CASSQHRDRVFGELFF,TGCGCCAGCAGCCAACACCGGGACAGGGTTTTCGGGGAGCTGTTTTTT
TRBJ1-1,TRBV28,NA,NA,CASRWSNTEAFF,TGTGCCAGCAGGTGGTCCAACACTGAAGCTTTCTTT
TRBJ1-2,TRBV5-1,NA,TRBD1,CASSFNRGNYGYTF,TGCGCCAGCAGCTTTAACAGGGGAAACTATGGCTACACCTTC
TRBJ2-7,TRBV4-3,NA,NA,CASSQGAGLEQYF,TGCGCCAGCAGCCAAGGGGCAGGGCTCGAGCAGTACTTC
TRBJ1-6,TRBV5-5,NA,NA,CASSLAQPTSSYNSPLHF,TGTGCCAGCAGCTTGGCACAGCCAACGAGCTCCTATAATTCACCCCTCCACTTT
TRBJ1-5,TRBV12-5,NA,TRBD1,CASGLGDRDQPQHF,TGTGCTAGTGGTTTGGGGGACAGGGATCAGCCCCAGCATTTT
TRBJ1-6,TRBV6-5,NA,TRBD1,CASRWTGIGNSPLHF,TGTGCCAGCAGGTGGACAGGCATCGGAAATTCACCCCTCCACTTT